This T cell receptor (beta chain) was recovered during a study of a mutant IDH1 vaccine in newly diagnosed glioma. Study details: Either 4-6 weeks after radiotherapy alone or alongside temozolomide, vaccination was begun. Patients previously underwent radiotherapy, temozolomide, or both, and most underwent both.

This CDR3 is 13 amino acids long. Germline CDR1 reads ENHRY; CDR2 reads SYGVKD. Deletions cut 7 bases from V and 2 bases from J, with 11 bases between. Study-wide results and limits: Across multiple MHC alleles, 80% to 95% of patients had vaccine-induced responses.

Clones were read by immunoSEQ multiplex PCR, and TCRdb kept only the in-frame ones, dropping some. This sample yields tens of thousands of clones, of which around 75% are seen a single time; around 8.9% belongs to the top ten. Documented time point: week 47, end of study. The study gave 300 ug of mutant IDH1 20-mer peptide per vaccine dose, with topical imiquimod. Patients received eight vaccinations in weeks 1, 3, 5, 7, 11, 15, 19, 23. Concerning this clone itself: Its matching antigen is unknown.

The source is a man in his forties with glioma. The rearrangement links TRBV10-3 to TRBJ1-1, with D possibly TRBD1 on 5 matching bases. Source: PBMCs, taken from a glioma patient whose treatment included an IDH1 peptide vaccine. The CDR3 loop is CAITQGPNTEAFF. The CDR3 bases are TGTGCCATCACTCAGGGCCCAAACACTGAAGCTTTCTTT.